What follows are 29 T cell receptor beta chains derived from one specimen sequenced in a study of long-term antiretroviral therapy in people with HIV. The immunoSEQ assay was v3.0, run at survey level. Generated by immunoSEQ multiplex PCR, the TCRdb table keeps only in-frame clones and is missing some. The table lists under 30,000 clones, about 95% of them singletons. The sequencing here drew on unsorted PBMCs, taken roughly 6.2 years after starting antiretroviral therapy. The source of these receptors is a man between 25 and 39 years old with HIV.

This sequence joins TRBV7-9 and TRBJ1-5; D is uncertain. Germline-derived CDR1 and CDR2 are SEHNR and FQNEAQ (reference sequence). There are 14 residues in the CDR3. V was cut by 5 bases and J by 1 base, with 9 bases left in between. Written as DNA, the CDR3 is TGTGCCAGCAGCCCTTCGTTGAGCAATCAGCCCCAGCATTTT. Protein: CASSPSLSNQPQHF.

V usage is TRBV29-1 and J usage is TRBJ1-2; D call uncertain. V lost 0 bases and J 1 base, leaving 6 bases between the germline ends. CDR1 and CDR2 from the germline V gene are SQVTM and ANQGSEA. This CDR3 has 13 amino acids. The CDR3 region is CSVEETGNYGYTF. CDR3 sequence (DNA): TGCAGCGTTGAAGAGACCGGTAACTATGGCTACACCTTC.

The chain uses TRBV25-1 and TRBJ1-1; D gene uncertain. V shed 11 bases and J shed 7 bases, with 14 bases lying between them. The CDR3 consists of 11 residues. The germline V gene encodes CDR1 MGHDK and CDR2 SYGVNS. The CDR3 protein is CAASPGDEAFF. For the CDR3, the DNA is TGTGCCGCCTCGCCCGGGGATGAAGCTTTCTTT.

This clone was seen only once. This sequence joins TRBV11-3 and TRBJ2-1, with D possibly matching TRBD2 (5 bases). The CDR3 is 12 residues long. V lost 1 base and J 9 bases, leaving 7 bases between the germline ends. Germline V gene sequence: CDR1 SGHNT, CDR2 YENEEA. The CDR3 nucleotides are TGTGCCAGCAGCTTAGCGAGCGGTGAGCAGTTCTTC. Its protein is CASSLASGEQFF.

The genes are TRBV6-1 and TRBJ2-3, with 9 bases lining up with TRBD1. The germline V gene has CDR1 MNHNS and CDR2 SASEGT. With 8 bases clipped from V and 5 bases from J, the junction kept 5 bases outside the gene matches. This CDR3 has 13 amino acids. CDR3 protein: CASLQGAGDTQYF. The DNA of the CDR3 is TGTGCCAGCCTACAGGGGGCCGGAGATACGCAGTATTTT.

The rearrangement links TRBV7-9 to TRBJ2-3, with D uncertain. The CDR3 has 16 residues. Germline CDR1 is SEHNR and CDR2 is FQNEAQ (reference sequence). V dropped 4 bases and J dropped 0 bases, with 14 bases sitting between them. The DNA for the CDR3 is TGTGCCAGCAGCTCACTCTTCCGTGCTAGCACAGATACGCAGTATTTT. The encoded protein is CASSSLFRASTDTQYF.

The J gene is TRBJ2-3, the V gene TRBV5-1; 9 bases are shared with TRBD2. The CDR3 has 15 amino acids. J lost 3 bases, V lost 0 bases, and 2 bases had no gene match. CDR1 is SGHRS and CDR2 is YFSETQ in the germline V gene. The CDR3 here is CASSLVTSGTDTQYF. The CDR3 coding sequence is TGCGCCAGCAGCTTGGTGACTAGCGGTACAGATACGCAGTATTTT.

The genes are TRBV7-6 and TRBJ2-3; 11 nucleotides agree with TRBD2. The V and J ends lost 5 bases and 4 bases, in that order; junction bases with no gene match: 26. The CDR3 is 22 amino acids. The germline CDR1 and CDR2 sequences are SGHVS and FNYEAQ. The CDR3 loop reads CASSNPGGSGTSGGGGADTQYF. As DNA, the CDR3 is TGTGCCAGCAGCAACCCAGGGGGGTCCGGGACTAGCGGAGGAGGGGGCGCAGATACGCAGTATTTT.

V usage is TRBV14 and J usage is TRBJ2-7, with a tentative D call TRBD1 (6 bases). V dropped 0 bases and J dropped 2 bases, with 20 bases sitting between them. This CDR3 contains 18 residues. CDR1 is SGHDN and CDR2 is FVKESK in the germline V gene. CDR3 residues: CASSQDRYRGDTAYEQYF. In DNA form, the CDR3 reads TGTGCCAGCAGCCAAGATAGGTATAGAGGGGACACAGCCTACGAGCAGTACTTC.

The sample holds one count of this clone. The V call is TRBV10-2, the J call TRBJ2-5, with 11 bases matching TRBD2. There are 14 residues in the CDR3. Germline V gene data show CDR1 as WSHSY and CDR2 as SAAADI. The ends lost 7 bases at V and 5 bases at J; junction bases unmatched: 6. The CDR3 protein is CASNQGLAEETQYF. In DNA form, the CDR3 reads TGCGCCAGCAACCAGGGACTAGCGGAGGAGACCCAGTACTTC.

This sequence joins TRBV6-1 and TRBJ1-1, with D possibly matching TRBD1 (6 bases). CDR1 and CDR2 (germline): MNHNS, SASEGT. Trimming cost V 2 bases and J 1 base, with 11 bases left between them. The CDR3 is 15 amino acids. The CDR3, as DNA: TGTGCCAGCAGTGAAAGACAGGAACCGAACACTGAAGCTTTCTTT. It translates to CASSERQEPNTEAFF.

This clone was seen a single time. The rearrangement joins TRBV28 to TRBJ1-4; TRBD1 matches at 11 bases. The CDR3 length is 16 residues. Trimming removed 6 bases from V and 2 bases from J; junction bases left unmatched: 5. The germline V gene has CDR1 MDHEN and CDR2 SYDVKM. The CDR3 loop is CASSADRGLTNEKLFF. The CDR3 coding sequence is TGTGCCAGCAGCGCGGACAGGGGGCTTACTAATGAAAAACTGTTTTTT.

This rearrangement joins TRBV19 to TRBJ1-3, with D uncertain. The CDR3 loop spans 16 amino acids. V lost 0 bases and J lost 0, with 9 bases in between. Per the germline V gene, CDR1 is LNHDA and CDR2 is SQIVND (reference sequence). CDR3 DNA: TGTGCCAGTAGTATAGACACATCCGGCTCTGGAAACACCATATATTTT. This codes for CASSIDTSGSGNTIYF.

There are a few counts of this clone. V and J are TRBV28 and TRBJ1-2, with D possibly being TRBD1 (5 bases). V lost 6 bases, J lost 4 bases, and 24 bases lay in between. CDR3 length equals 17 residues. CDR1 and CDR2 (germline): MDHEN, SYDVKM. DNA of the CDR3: TGTGCCAGCAGCCGACCCGGGGTGGGGCCTGGTTCCTATGGCTACACCTTC. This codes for CASSRPGVGPGSYGYTF.

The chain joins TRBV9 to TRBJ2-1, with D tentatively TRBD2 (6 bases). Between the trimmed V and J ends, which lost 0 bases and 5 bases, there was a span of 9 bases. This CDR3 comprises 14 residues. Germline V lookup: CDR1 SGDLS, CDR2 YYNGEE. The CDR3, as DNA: TGTGCCAGCAGCGTAGGGACTACAAACAATGAGCAGTTCTTC. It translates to CASSVGTTNNEQFF.

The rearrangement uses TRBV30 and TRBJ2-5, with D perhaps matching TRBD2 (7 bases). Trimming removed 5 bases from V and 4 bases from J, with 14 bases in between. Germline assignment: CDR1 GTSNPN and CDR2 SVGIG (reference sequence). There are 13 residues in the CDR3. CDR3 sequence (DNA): TGTGCCTGGGGGGGGGACACGGGAGAGACCCAGTACTTC. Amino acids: CAWGGDTGETQYF.

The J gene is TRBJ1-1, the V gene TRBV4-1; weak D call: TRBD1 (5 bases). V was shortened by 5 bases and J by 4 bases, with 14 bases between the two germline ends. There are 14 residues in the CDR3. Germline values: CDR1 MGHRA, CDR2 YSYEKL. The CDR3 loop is CASSSWAGPTEAFF. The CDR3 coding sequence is TGCGCCAGCAGCTCATGGGCAGGGCCCACTGAAGCTTTCTTT.

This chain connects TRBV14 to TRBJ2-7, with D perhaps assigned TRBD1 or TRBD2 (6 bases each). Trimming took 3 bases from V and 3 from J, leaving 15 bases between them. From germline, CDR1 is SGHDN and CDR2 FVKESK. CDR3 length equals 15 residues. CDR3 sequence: CASSQMGRGGYEQYF. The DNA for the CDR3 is TGTGCCAGCAGCCAGATGGGCAGGGGAGGCTACGAGCAGTACTTC.

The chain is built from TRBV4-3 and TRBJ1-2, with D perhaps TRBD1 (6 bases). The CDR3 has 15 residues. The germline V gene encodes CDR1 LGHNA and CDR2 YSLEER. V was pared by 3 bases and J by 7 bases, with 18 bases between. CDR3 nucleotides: TGCGCCAGCAGCCAGGAACAGGGAACTCATAGTGGCTACACCTTC. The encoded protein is CASSQEQGTHSGYTF.

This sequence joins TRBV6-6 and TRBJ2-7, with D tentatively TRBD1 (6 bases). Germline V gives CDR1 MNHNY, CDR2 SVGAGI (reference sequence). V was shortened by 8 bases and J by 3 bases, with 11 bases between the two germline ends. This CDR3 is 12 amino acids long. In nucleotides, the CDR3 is TGTGCCAGCCAGGGGAGCGGCTACGAGCAGTACTTC. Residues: CASQGSGYEQYF.

CDR3 nucleotide sequence: TGTGCCAGCAGCTTGCGACAGGATTACGAGCAGTACTTC. Its protein is CASSLRQDYEQYF. The V call is TRBV7-9, the J call TRBJ2-7; tentative D call: TRBD1 (6 bases). This CDR3 is 13 amino acids long. Germline V gene lookup returns CDR1 SEHNR and CDR2 FQNEAQ (reference sequence). V was cut by 3 bases and J by 4 bases, with 10 bases left in between.

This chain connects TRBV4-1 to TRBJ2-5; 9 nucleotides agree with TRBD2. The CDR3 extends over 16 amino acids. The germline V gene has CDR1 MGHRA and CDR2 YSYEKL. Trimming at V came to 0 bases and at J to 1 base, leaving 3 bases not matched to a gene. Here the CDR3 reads CASSQDASGIQETQYF. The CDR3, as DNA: TGCGCCAGCAGCCAAGACGCTAGCGGGATCCAAGAGACCCAGTACTTC.

CDR3 bases: TGTGCCAGCAGCCAAGTCGGGGGATTCGGGAACACTGAAGCTTTCTTT. Translated, it gives CASSQVGGFGNTEAFF. The chain combines TRBV4-2 with TRBJ1-1, with D maybe TRBD1 (5 bases). In germline, CDR1 is LGHNA, CDR2 YNFKEQ. This CDR3 has 16 amino acids. V lost 1 base and J lost 1, with 13 bases in between.

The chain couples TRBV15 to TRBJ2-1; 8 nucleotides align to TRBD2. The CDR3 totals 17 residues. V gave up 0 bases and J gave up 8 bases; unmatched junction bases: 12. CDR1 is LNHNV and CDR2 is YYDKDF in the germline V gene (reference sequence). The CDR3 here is CATSRERSGGLFDEQFF. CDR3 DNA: TGTGCCACCAGCAGAGAAAGGAGCGGGGGCTTGTTCGATGAGCAGTTCTTC.

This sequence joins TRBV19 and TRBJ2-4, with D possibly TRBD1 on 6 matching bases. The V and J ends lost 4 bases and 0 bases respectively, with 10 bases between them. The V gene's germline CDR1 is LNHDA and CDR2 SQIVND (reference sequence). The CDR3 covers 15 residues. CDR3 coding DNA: TGTGCCAGTAGTAGTGACAGGCTAGCCAAAAACATTCAGTACTTC. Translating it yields CASSSDRLAKNIQYF. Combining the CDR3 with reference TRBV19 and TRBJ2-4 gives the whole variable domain DGGITQSPKYLFRKEGQNVTLSCEQNLNHDAMYWYRQDPGQGLRLIYYSQIVNDFQKGDIAEGYSVSREKKESFPLTVTSAQKNPTAFYLCASSSDRLAKNIQYFGAGTRLSVL.

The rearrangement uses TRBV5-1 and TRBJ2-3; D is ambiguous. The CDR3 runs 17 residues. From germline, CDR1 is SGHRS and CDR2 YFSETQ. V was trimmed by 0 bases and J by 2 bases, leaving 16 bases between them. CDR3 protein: CASSLVGGGQNTDTQYF. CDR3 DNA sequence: TGCGCCAGCAGCTTGGTGGGCGGTGGGCAGAACACAGATACGCAGTATTTT.

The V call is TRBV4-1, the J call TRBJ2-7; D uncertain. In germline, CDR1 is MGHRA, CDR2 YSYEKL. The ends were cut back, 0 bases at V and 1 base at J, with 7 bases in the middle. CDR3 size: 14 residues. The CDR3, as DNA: TGCGCCAGCAGCCAAGACTGGAGTTCCTACGAGCAGTACTTC. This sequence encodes CASSQDWSSYEQYF.

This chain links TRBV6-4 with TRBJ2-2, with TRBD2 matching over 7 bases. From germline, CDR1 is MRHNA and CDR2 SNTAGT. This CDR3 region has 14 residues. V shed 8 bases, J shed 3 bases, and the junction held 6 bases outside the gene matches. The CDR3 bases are TGTGCCAGCCCCCCCCGGGGGGACACCGGGGAGCTGTTTTTT. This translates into CASPPRGDTGELFF.

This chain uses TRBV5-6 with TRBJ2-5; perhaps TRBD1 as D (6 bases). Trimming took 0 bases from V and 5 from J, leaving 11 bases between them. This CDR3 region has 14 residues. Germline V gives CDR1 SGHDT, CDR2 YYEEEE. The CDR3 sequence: CASSLVQGLETQYF. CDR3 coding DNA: TGTGCCAGCAGCTTGGTTCAGGGGTTGGAGACCCAGTACTTC.